The sequence of this T cell receptor (beta chain) was determined in a study of regulatory T cells in long-lasting Graves disease (dated by TCRdb to the early 2020s). Background on the whole study: Patients with newly diagnosed Graves' disease had been on antithyroid drugs for under 3 months. Persistent Graves' disease patients were compared with newly diagnosed Graves' disease patients by peripheral blood TCR sequencing and RNA sequencing. The study took place in China and was registered as a clinical trial. A total of about 33 samples underwent TCR sequencing: about 13 from persistent and roughly 20 from newly diagnosed Graves' disease patients.

Overall results and qualifications from the work: Preferential use of TRBV28, TRBJ1-2 and TRBJ2-5 was observed in persistent disease, whereas TRBV20-1 and TRBJ2-1 were favored in newly diagnosed disease. The small sample size was acknowledged by the authors as a limitation that may reduce accuracy. Sequencing and analysis were restricted to the TCR beta chain. Compared with newly diagnosed patients, patients with persistent Graves' disease had lower TCR Shannon entropy and fewer highly expanded clones, which suggests clonal expansion. Only peripheral blood was studied, because thyroid tissue, the primary lesion, was inaccessible. A larger number of public clonotypes was shared among persistent patients (under 3,000) than among newly diagnosed patients (roughly 930).

From its cysteine to its phenylalanine, the CDR3 spans 18 amino acids. The entry retains the CDR3 DNA only, 54 bases that are in frame from base 1. CDR1 MDHEN and CDR2 SYDVKM were looked up in the germline V gene. For this chain, trimming is 4 bases at the V end and 0 bases at the J end, and the number of junction bases without a gene match is 9. As to this clonotype: Its antigen target is currently unknown. Per-nucleotide qualities are absent, and no much larger clonotype sits a single base away.

The receptor library was made with multiplex PCR. This sample was sequenced with an Illumina HiSeq 4000. TCR beta libraries were built with iRepertoire HTBI primers and Arm-PCR amplification of CDR3 regions. Gel purification was performed on PCR products prior to sequencing. Turning to the authors' computational methods: Gene usage analysis of CDR3 amino acid clonotypes relied on the roughly 60 TRBV and over 13 TRBJ segments identified across samples. Filtered high-quality paired reads were merged into contigs using COPE and FqMerger. BLAST was used to align contigs to the IMGT TRBV, TRBD and TRBJ reference genes, and CDR3 was defined following IMGT. Any clonotype with a frequency above 0.1% was classified as a highly expanded clone. Shannon entropy served as the measure of repertoire diversity, while the Gini coefficient captured V-J evenness. A clonotype found in more than one individual was treated as public. TCRdb took the public reads, trimmed them with fastp at Q25, ran MiXCR for clone calling and kept in-frame beta chains. Records with the same CDR3 protein are collapsed into one entry carrying the most frequent genes and DNA. These V and J calls rely on TCRdb rather than the paper's analysis. The sample table records roughly 500,000 distinct CDR3 sequences; 14% of these occur just once. The ten largest clonotypes hold more than 15% of the sample.

This specimen's time point label, interpreted: newly diagnosed GD, antithyroid drugs for less than 3 months. For both TCR sequencing and RNA sequencing, RNA was extracted from PBMCs using TRIzol. Graves' disease was diagnosed according to American Thyroid Association guidelines. Patients were recruited from an endocrinology department in Xi'an, China. Each patient gave roughly 10 milliliters of peripheral blood, collected in an EDTA anticoagulant tube. Ficoll Paque Plus density gradient separation was used to isolate PBMCs, and no further T cell sorting was performed. RNA quality was checked with an Agilent 2100 Bioanalyzer and agarose gel, and concentration with a NanoDrop 2000. In addition, the sample was reused for a study of T cells in Graves' hyperthyroidism and ophthalmopathy. Per that second paper: Stable Graves' hyperthyroidism was defined as no progression to ophthalmopathy during 18 months of follow-up. Hyperthyroidism patients were newly diagnosed, had a disease duration of under 2 months, and were aged 18 to 65 years. Any patient with an uncontrolled infection, another autoimmune disease, pregnancy or lactation was excluded. Diagnoses were based on clinical symptoms, serum thyroxine and TRAb, thyroid ultrasound and orbital computed tomography. The first round of RT-PCR for the TCR CDR3 was performed with the HTBI primer set and the Qiagen OneStep RT-PCR kit. Most expanded thyroid clonotypes (frequency above 0.001) were also detected in blood, suggesting blood repertoires may reflect thyroid immune responses. A 13 V-J signature model separated ophthalmopathy from stable hyperthyroidism, with just over 85% sensitivity and roughly 84% specificity in cross-validation and 80%/75% in testing. In validation, the model predicted progression to ophthalmopathy with roughly 70% sensitivity and approximately 72% specificity, a median of around six months before onset. To identify distinguishing TCR V-J signatures, a discovery cohort of some 100 patients was used, comprising some 45 with Graves' ophthalmopathy and around 60 with stable Graves' hyperthyroidism. Whether ophthalmopathy could be predicted prospectively was tested in an independent validation cohort made up of under 20 hyperthyroidism patients plus 17 patients who later progressed to ophthalmopathy. The 95 to 100 discovery patients were randomly divided into training and test sets at a 7:3 ratio. In more than five Graves' hyperthyroidism patients, the study also compared T-cell repertoires from thyroid tissue with T-cell repertoires from blood. Once sampling was done, hyperthyroidism patients were given methimazole at a starting dose of 30 mg daily, whereas ophthalmopathy patients were given high-dose intravenous methylprednisolone. Libraries were constructed in a second round of multiplex PCR, after which size selection and purification were performed. The libraries were sequenced on an Illumina HiSeq2000 using paired-end 100 bp reads. Raw data were processed with SOAPnuke, discarding reads with adapters, uncalled bases, mean Phred below 15, or no exact constant-primer or identifier match. COPE v1.2.5 was used to merge the high-quality paired reads, and each unique nucleotide sequence was defined as a clonotype. Clonotypes were aligned to IMGT TRBV, TRBD and TRBJ reference segments using MiTCR v1.1. The analysis included only V-J combinations with a frequency above 0.0001, which together covered roughly 99% of the repertoires. A TCS score was defined as the ratio of F50 (clonal expansion) to E x V (chaos), with BLOSUM62-based TCRdist applied between CDR3 peptides within each V-J. Welch's t-statistics and random forest reduced roughly 530 V-J features to roughly 13, which were used in a naive Bayes classifier (R e1071). Sample size was not statistically predetermined, and blinding of investigators to group allocation was not performed. TCR Vbeta CDR3 sequencing of around 130 peripheral blood samples (43 ophthalmopathy, over 70 hyperthyroidism and roughly 17 progressor patients) is reported in the paper.

Recombination linked TRBV28 to TRBJ2-6; the central 7 bases match TRBD1. This TCR was sampled from a woman between 45 and 60 years old with Graves disease. Donor details come from another sample of the same person, matched by shared clones. Sequenced here: peripheral blood mononuclear cells (PBMCs), sampled at new diagnosis, from a patient treated with antithyroid drugs. The nucleotides read TGTGCCAGCAGTTCCGCCGGGACAGCACGCTCTGGGGCCAACGTCCTGACTTTC. Translation gives CASSSAGTARSGANVLTF.